A selection of T cell receptor beta chains follows, all from one sample in a study of a mutant IDH1 vaccine in newly diagnosed glioma. For these TCRs, the target antigens are not known. Sequencing was performed with immunoSEQ multiplex PCR; in TCRdb, only in-frame clones are kept and a portion is missing. This table has roughly 70,000 clones, less than 85% appearing once. The sample here was PBMCs, taken from a glioma patient whose treatment included an IDH1 peptide vaccine. The receptors stem from a woman in her forties or fifties with glioma. The CDR3 runs from the conserved cysteine through the conserved F or W. Fields, in order: V gene, D gene, clone size, J gene, CDR3 protein, CDR3 DNA. A D gene is named only where the DNA matches it firmly. The size of a clone is reported for some rows only, either as once, few or many, or as a class for expanded clones.

TRBV7-9	-	-	TRBJ2-5	CASSFMGRLETQYF	TGTGCCAGCAGCTTTATGGGGAGGTTAGAGACCCAGTACTTC
TRBV7-2	-	-	TRBJ1-6	CASSHTDQGVLHF	TGTGCCAGCAGCCATACAGACCAGGGTGTTCTCCACTTT
TRBV30	TRBD2	-	TRBJ2-5	CAWSVRWGGGYF	TGTGCCTGGAGTGTACGATGGGGGGGAGGGTACTTC
TRBV5-1	-	-	TRBJ2-2	CASSTRGGTGELFF	TGCGCCAGCAGCACTAGAGGTGGGACCGGGGAGCTGTTTTTT
TRBV6-5	TRBD1	-	TRBJ2-4	CAVQGGNIQYF	TGTGCCGTCCAAGGGGGCAACATTCAGTACTTC
TRBV28	-	-	TRBJ1-1	CASSYPRVLQAFF	TGTGCCAGCAGCTATCCTAGGGTCTTACAAGCTTTCTTT
TRBV4-3	-	-	TRBJ2-1	CASSLWGGVNEQFF	TGCGCCAGCAGCCTCTGGGGGGGCGTGAATGAGCAGTTCTTC
TRBV4-3	-	-	TRBJ2-3	CASSQEPDTQYF	TGCGCCAGCAGCCAAGAGCCAGATACGCAGTATTTT
TRBV6-6	TRBD1	once	TRBJ2-7	CASSYTSTGPYEQYF	TGTGCCAGCAGTTACACTTCGACAGGGCCCTACGAGCAGTACTTC
TRBV9	-	-	TRBJ1-1	CASSGDFGTEAFF	TGTGCCAGCAGCGGAGACTTCGGCACTGAAGCTTTCTTT
TRBV2	-	-	TRBJ1-2	CASGEGRGYTF	TGTGCCTCAGGGGAGGGTCGGGGCTACACCTTC
TRBV2	-	-	TRBJ1-6	CASSENRGWNNSPLHF	TGTGCCAGCAGTGAAAATCGGGGGTGGAATAATTCACCCCTCCACTTT
TRBV19	-	-	TRBJ2-5	CASSMRQETQYF	TGTGCCAGTAGTATGCGCCAAGAGACCCAGTACTTC
TRBV29-1	-	-	TRBJ1-4	CSARRGSNEKLFF	TGCAGCGCTAGACGGGGCTCTAATGAAAAACTGTTTTTT
TRBV6-5	-	-	TRBJ2-7	CASSYSPRAYEQYF	TGTGCCAGCAGTTACTCTCCGCGAGCCTACGAGCAGTACTTC
TRBV14	TRBD1	-	TRBJ2-3	CASSQPWGTVPTDTQYF	TGTGCCAGCAGCCAACCCTGGGGGACAGTTCCAACAGATACGCAGTATTTT
TRBV5-4	TRBD1	-	TRBJ1-1	CASSTGQGNTEAFF	TGTGCCAGCAGCACTGGACAGGGGAACACTGAAGCTTTCTTT
TRBV5-4	-	-	TRBJ2-7	CASSLAKGSHEQYF	TGTGCCAGCAGCTTGGCTAAGGGTTCCCACGAGCAGTACTTC
TRBV9	-	-	TRBJ2-5	CASSVGAGPQETQYF	TGTGCCAGCAGCGTAGGGGCAGGACCGCAAGAGACCCAGTACTTC
TRBV18	-	-	TRBJ1-3	CASSPSSGNTIYF	TGTGCCAGCTCACCGAGCTCTGGAAACACCATATATTTT
TRBV5-5	-	-	TRBJ1-1	CASSRGAAKVFF	TGTGCCAGCAGCCGAGGGGCGGCAAAAGTTTTCTTT
TRBV19	TRBD2	-	TRBJ2-1	CASSKGASGGGEQFF	TGTGCCAGTAGTAAGGGGGCTAGCGGGGGCGGGGAGCAGTTCTTC
TRBV9	-	-	TRBJ1-5	CASSVSGDPLRQPQHF	TGTGCCAGCAGCGTCTCAGGGGATCCACTTAGGCAGCCCCAGCATTTT
TRBV5-6	-	-	TRBJ1-4	CASSLTSVGYREKLFF	TGTGCCAGCAGCTTAACGTCTGTGGGGTACAGAGAAAAACTGTTTTTT
TRBV6-1	TRBD2	-	TRBJ2-5	CASSDLAGGQETQYF	TGTGCCAGCAGTGACTTAGCGGGGGGGCAAGAGACCCAGTACTTC
TRBV7-2	TRBD2	few	TRBJ2-3	CASSFSGGARDTQYF	TGTGCCAGCAGCTTTAGCGGGGGGGCCAGGGATACGCAGTATTTT
TRBV6-5	-	-	TRBJ1-4	CASCRYGEKLFF	TGTGCCAGCTGTCGGTATGGTGAAAAACTGTTTTTT
TRBV4-1	TRBD1	-	TRBJ2-7	CASSRGDRGYEQYF	TGCGCCAGCAGCCGGGGGGACAGGGGCTACGAGCAGTACTTC
TRBV27	TRBD1	-	TRBJ1-1	CASRTGGVTEAFF	TGTGCCAGCAGGACAGGGGGAGTAACTGAAGCTTTCTTT